This T cell receptor (beta chain) was captured by sequencing in a study of blood T cell repertoires in COVID-19. Study-level information: Whether acute or convalescent, the COVID-19 samples came from the United States, Italy and Spain.

Clinical history reported by participants formed the basis on which cohorts were assigned. Germline V gene sequence: CDR1 LGHDT, CDR2 YNNKEL (reference sequence). V dropped 2 bases and J dropped 3 bases, with 10 bases sitting between them. This CDR3 spans 14 amino acids. Sequenced by immunoSEQ multiplex PCR; TCRdb stores in-frame clones only, minus some. The sample consists of 200,000 to 250,000 clones, roughly nine tenths of them appearing once. The source is a woman in her late teens or twenties in a cohort exposed to, infected with or recovered from COVID-19 (not recorded which). The sample was PBMCs or T cells enriched from blood (not recorded which). The chain employs TRBV3-1 (or the pseudogene TRBV3-2) and TRBJ2-5; D uncertain. CDR3 loop: CASSQRALKETQYF. CDR3 in DNA: TGTGCCAGCAGCCAAAGAGCGCTTAAAGAGACCCAGTACTTC.